This passage covers 2 T cell receptor beta chains from one sample sequenced in a study of monozygotic twins with inflammatory bowel disease. TCRdb re-called the 5' RACE reads and gives one entry per CDR3 protein, without DNA. The ten top clones account for roughly 3%, within a sample of over 150,000 distinct CDR3 sequences. Sample: blood. The receptor set was obtained from a human donor with ulcerative colitis or Crohn's disease, or a healthy co-twin of an affected twin (not recorded which).

The rearrangement links TRBV24-1 to TRBJ2-1; TCRdb gives TRBD1 as the D gene, but with no DNA this cannot be confirmed. The V gene's germline CDR1 is KGHDR and CDR2 SFDVKD. There are 17 residues in the CDR3. CDR3 residues: CATSDPGRRGSYNEQFF.

The chain combines TRBV4-3 with TRBJ2-6; no DNA is available, so the TRBD1 call from TCRdb remains unchecked. The germline V gene encodes CDR1 LGHNA and CDR2 YSLEER. CDR3 length equals 17 residues. This CDR3 is CASSKQGTSSGANVLTF.